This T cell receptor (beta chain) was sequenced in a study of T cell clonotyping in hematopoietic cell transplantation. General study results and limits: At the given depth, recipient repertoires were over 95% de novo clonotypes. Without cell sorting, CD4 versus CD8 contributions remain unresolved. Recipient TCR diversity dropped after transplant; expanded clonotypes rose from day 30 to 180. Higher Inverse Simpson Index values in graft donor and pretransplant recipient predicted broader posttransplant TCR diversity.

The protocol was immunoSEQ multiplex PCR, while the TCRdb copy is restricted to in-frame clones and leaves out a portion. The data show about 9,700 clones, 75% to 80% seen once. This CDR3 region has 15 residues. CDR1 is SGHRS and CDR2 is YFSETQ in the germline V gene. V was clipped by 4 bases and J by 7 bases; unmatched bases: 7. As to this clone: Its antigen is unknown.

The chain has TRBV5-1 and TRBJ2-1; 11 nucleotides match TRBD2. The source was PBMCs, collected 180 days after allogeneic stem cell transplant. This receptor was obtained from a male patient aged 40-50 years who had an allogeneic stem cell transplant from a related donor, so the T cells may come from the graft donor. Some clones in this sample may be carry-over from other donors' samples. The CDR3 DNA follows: TGCGCCAGCAGCACCCTAGCGGGGGGATCAAATGAGCAGTTCTTC. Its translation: CASSTLAGGSNEQFF.